This TCR beta chain was found in a study of human T cells and chemical hapten exposure. Study summary: Minor pooled library volume differences mainly drove per-sample TCR yield variation.

V gave up 3 bases and J gave up 8 bases, with 10 bases separating them. There are 11 residues in the CDR3. The germline V gene has CDR1 GTSNPN and CDR2 SVGIG (reference sequence). Described time point: patch test 3, about 24 weeks after DPC sensitization. As to treatment: therapeutic diphenylcyclopropenone sensitization with weekly scalp DPC. The authors' total RNA extraction used unfractionated whole blood. Per the original methods: Sample TCR counts, which ranged from about 23,224 to 690,600, had a median of 95,638. TCRdb independently ran MiXCR on the RACE reads; one entry per CDR3 protein. TCRdb's processing, not the authors' own work, is the source of the V and J calls. The sample holds tens of thousands of distinct CDR3 sequences, approximately 9.5% seen once.

The receptor was derived from a man in his fifties with alopecia areata. Some clones in this sample may be carry-over from other donors' samples. The sequenced sample was whole blood, obtained in connection with sensitization to the hapten diphenylcyclopropenone (DPC). J is TRBJ1-2 and V is TRBV30; D unclear. CDR3 protein: CAWRGWSGYTF. The CDR3 DNA sequence: TGTGCCTGGAGGGGATGGTCGGGCTACACCTTC.